A selection of T cell receptor beta chains follows, all from one sample in a study of blood T cell repertoires in COVID-19. Clones were sequenced by immunoSEQ multiplex PCR, and TCRdb holds only the in-frame ones, with some missing. The sample holds approximately 120,000 clones; 88% are singletons and the top ten take approximately 1.4%. What was sequenced was peripheral blood. The receptors derive from a human donor in a cohort sampled during active COVID-19. Both conserved end residues are part of each CDR3. A D gene is named only where the DNA matches it firmly. Size is stated for part of the rows, as once, few or many counts, or as a class when the clone is expanded.

>NA|TRBJ2-1|TRBV7-2|NA
CASSVAVYNEQFF
TGTGCCAGCAGCGTGGCGGTTTACAATGAGCAGTTCTTC
>TRBD1|TRBJ1-3|TRBV6-6|NA
CASKEGQEAGNTIYF
TGTGCCAGCAAAGAAGGACAGGAAGCTGGAAACACCATATATTTT
>TRBD2|TRBJ2-7|TRBV5-1|NA
CASSSLAGTSSYEQYF
TGCGCCAGCAGCTCGCTCGCCGGGACTAGCTCCTACGAGCAGTACTTC
>TRBD2|TRBJ2-1|TRBV7-2|once
CASSDRSGSSYNEQFF
TGTGCCAGCAGCGACCGTAGCGGGAGCTCCTACAATGAGCAGTTCTTC
>TRBD1|TRBJ2-7|TRBV6-2/TRBV6-3|NA
CASSLRAAGTGAYEQYF
TGTGCCAGCAGCCTTCGGGCTGCCGGGACAGGGGCCTACGAGCAGTACTTC
>TRBD1|TRBJ1-2|TRBV19|once
CASSTDRAIGYTF
TGTGCCAGTAGTACAGACAGGGCGATCGGCTACACCTTC
>NA|TRBJ1-3|TRBV30|NA
CAWSRSSGNTIYF
TGTGCCTGGAGCCGTTCCTCTGGAAACACCATATATTTT
>TRBD2|TRBJ2-1|TRBV4-1|once
CASSLAGTSGTREQFF
TGCGCCAGCAGCCTAGCCGGGACTAGCGGGACCCGAGAGCAGTTCTTC
>TRBD1|TRBJ1-6|TRBV7-6|NA
CASSPSTGTFSPLHF
TGTGCCAGCAGCCCGTCGACAGGGACCTTTTCACCCCTCCACTTT
>TRBD1|TRBJ1-1|TRBV7-9|once
CASSATGTGLRSTEAFF
TGTGCCAGCAGCGCAACCGGGACAGGCCTCCGTAGCACTGAAGCTTTCTTT
>NA|TRBJ2-7|TRBV28|many
CASSLGVGPMEKEQYF
TGTGCCAGCAGCTTAGGGGTGGGGCCTATGGAGAAAGAGCAGTACTTC
>TRBD1|TRBJ1-3|TRBV6-5|once
CATRDSPTPTIYF
TGTGCCACCAGGGACAGTCCAACTCCCACCATATATTTT
>TRBD1|TRBJ1-4|TRBV3-1/TRBV3-2|NA
CASSRGTGIEKLFF
TGTGCCAGCAGCCGGGGGACAGGGATTGAAAAACTGTTTTTT
>NA|TRBJ2-7|TRBV9|NA
CASSVAPQRGIREQYF
TGTGCCAGCAGCGTAGCCCCCCAGCGAGGCATTCGCGAGCAGTACTTC
>NA|TRBJ1-1|TRBV29-1|once
CSVSRGSNTEAFF
TGCAGCGTTTCACGAGGTTCTAACACTGAAGCTTTCTTT
>TRBD2|TRBJ2-3|TRBV9|NA
CASSARLAASTDTQYF
TGTGCCAGCAGCGCCCGACTAGCGGCTAGCACAGATACGCAGTATTTT
>TRBD1|TRBJ2-7|TRBV5-6|NA
CASSSRAGGIYEQYF
TGTGCCAGCAGCTCTCGCGCAGGGGGCATCTACGAGCAGTACTTC
>TRBD1|TRBJ2-5|TRBV5-1|NA
CASTRQGSETQYF
TGCGCCAGCACCAGACAGGGTTCAGAGACCCAGTACTTC
>NA|TRBJ1-2|TRBV7-2|few
CASSLSGHYGYTF
TGTGCCAGCAGCTTATCAGGGCACTATGGCTACACCTTC
>NA|TRBJ2-1|TRBV5-6|NA
CASRPGLPSYNEQFF
TGTGCCAGCAGACCGGGACTTCCCTCCTACAATGAGCAGTTCTTC
>NA|TRBJ2-2|TRBV5-5|NA
CASSLEGISNTGELFF
TGTGCCAGCAGCTTGGAGGGGATCTCGAACACCGGGGAGCTGTTTTTT
>TRBD1|TRBJ2-3|TRBV28|NA
CASNLQGASTDTQYF
TGTGCCAGCAACCTCCAGGGGGCAAGCACAGATACGCAGTATTTT
>TRBD2|TRBJ2-7|TRBV2|NA
CASSDGGSAYEQYF
TGTGCCAGCAGCGACGGGGGGAGTGCCTACGAGCAGTACTTC
>TRBD2|TRBJ2-3|TRBV6-1|NA
CASSEINSGRALTDTQYF
TGTGCCAGCAGTGAAATTAATAGCGGGAGGGCCTTGACAGATACGCAGTATTTT
>TRBD2|TRBJ2-1|TRBV6-5|once
CASSSSGLAGLHEQFF
TGTGCCAGCAGTTCCTCTGGACTAGCGGGGTTACATGAGCAGTTCTTC
>NA|TRBJ1-3|TRBV9|NA
CASSAHLSSGNTIYF
TGTGCCAGCAGCGCCCACTTGAGCTCTGGAAACACCATATATTTT
>NA|TRBJ2-7|TRBV11-1|once
CASSLGGRKYF
TGTGCCAGCAGCTTGGGGGGTCGAAAGTACTTC
>NA|TRBJ2-1|TRBV7-9|NA
CASSLTVRDEQFF
TGTGCCAGCAGCTTGACAGTCCGGGATGAGCAGTTCTTC
>TRBD1|TRBJ2-7|TRBV29-1|NA
CSVVDRGPYEQYF
TGCAGCGTCGTGGACAGGGGGCCCTACGAGCAGTACTTC
>TRBD2|TRBJ2-3|TRBV4-2|once
CASSQVGVAGGTDTQYF
TGTGCCAGCAGCCAAGTTGGCGTAGCGGGGGGGACAGATACGCAGTATTTT
>NA|TRBJ2-2|TRBV30|NA
CAWRLQGYPGELFF
TGTGCCTGGAGACTACAGGGATACCCCGGGGAGCTGTTTTTT
>NA|TRBJ2-7|TRBV7-9|NA
CASSSAGQSSSYEQYF
TGTGCCAGCAGCTCCGCGGGACAGTCGAGCTCCTACGAGCAGTACTTC
>NA|TRBJ1-1|TRBV10-3|NA
CAISGTVQGNTEAFF
TGTGCCATCAGTGGAACGGTCCAGGGGAACACTGAAGCTTTCTTT
>NA|TRBJ2-5|TRBV13|NA
CASSLGAGKETQYF
TGTGCCAGCAGCTTAGGGGCGGGTAAAGAGACCCAGTACTTC
>NA|TRBJ2-2|TRBV5-1|NA
CASSSRTPMAGELFF
TGCGCCAGCAGCTCGAGGACACCCATGGCCGGGGAGCTGTTTTTT
>TRBD2|TRBJ2-1|TRBV28|NA
CASSLAGGEQFF
TGTGCCAGCAGTTTAGCGGGGGGAGAGCAGTTCTTC
>TRBD1|TRBJ2-7|TRBV5-4|NA
CASSRTGIPHEQYF
TGTGCCAGCAGCCGGACAGGGATCCCTCACGAGCAGTACTTC
>TRBD1|TRBJ1-2|TRBV29-1|NA
CSVQRAGGDGYTF
TGCAGCGTCCAAAGGGCAGGGGGTGATGGCTACACCTTC
>NA|TRBJ1-2|TRBV18|NA
CASPPSQDYGYTF
TGTGCCAGCCCACCCTCTCAGGACTATGGCTACACCTTC
>TRBD1|TRBJ2-7|TRBV7-9|NA
CASSLGVPGQGYEQYF
TGTGCCAGCAGCTTAGGGGTCCCGGGACAGGGCTACGAGCAGTACTTC
>NA|TRBJ2-7|TRBV4-1|once
CASSQVDQAYEQYF
TGCGCCAGCAGCCAAGTCGATCAGGCCTACGAGCAGTACTTC
>NA|TRBJ2-7|TRBV5-6|NA
CASSYGLAAYEQYF
TGTGCCAGCAGCTACGGACTGGCAGCCTACGAGCAGTACTTC
>NA|TRBJ1-2|TRBV14|few
CASSRMKGGSLGYTF
TGTGCCAGCAGCCGAATGAAGGGGGGGAGTTTAGGCTACACCTTC
>TRBD1|TRBJ1-3|TRBV5-8|NA
CASSLQGAEGNTIYF
TGTGCCAGCAGCTTGCAGGGGGCAGAAGGAAACACCATATATTTT
>TRBD1|TRBJ2-1|TRBV3-1/TRBV3-2|NA
CASSRGQGAPRVYNEQFF
TGTGCCAGCAGCCGGGGACAGGGTGCCCCTCGTGTTTACAATGAGCAGTTCTTC
>NA|TRBJ1-2|TRBV6-5|NA
CASSYGGYGYTF
TGTGCCAGCAGTTACGGCGGATATGGCTACACCTTC
>NA|TRBJ2-5|TRBV9|NA
CASSFNEQETQYF
TGTGCCAGCAGCTTTAATGAGCAAGAGACCCAGTACTTC